This TCR beta chain appears in the sequencing data of a study of cytomegalovirus exposure and HLA in healthy donors. Study-level results: It was taken for granted in presence/absence analyses that sequencing depth across donors was roughly uniform. TCR beta sequences numbering about 17,000 were associated with HLA alleles at 0.05 false discovery rate in a later analysis. For most TCR sequences rarity was the rule, although some public TCRs occurred in many donors.

A word on this clone: Its antigen is not identified.

The germline V gene encodes CDR1 LNHDA and CDR2 SQIVND (reference sequence). The V segment lost 4 bases and the J segment 3 bases; nucleotides outside the gene matches: 5. There are 14 residues in the CDR3. Amplification used 60 Vbeta primers and 13 Jbeta primers. Assay: immunoSEQ multiplex PCR; the TCRdb copy retains only in-frame clones and omits some. The table lists about 91,000 clones, around 80% of them singletons. Sequencing was performed on PBMCs. V usage is TRBV19 and J usage is TRBJ2-7; 8 bases match TRBD2. The source is a male donor in good health and CMV-seropositive. The CDR3 loop reads CASSSGGPIYEQYF. As DNA, the CDR3 is TGTGCCAGTAGTAGCGGGGGGCCGATCTACGAGCAGTACTTC.